The source of this T cell receptor beta chain is a study of T-cell reconstitution after alpha-beta-depleted transplantation in children. Whole-study results and caveats: Once a year had passed after transplant, T-cell counts and diversity came mostly from newly produced T cells. Several hundred rapidly expanded clones from non-depleted graft cells reportedly supplied alpha-beta T cells about two months post-transplant.

Trimming left V 5 bases short and J 3 bases short, with 14 bases between. The CDR3 is 15 amino acids. Molecular barcoding with unique molecular identifiers was used for the TCRbeta library. TCRdb redid the calling of the PCR reads with MiXCR, one entry per CDR3 protein. The repertoire holds about 830,000 distinct CDR3 sequences, with 15% to 20% as singletons. Many counts were recorded for this clonotype. The antigen remains unidentified. The receptor was isolated from a male patient between 5 and 17 years old who had a stem cell transplant for acute lymphoblastic leukemia, so the T cells may come from the graft donor. The specimen was PBMCs, mostly from graft donor cells, collected 360 days after TCRalphabeta/CD19-depleted stem cell transplant. The gene calls are TRBV12-3 or TRBV12-4 and TRBJ2-4; D could derive from TRBD1 or TRBD2 (5 bases each). CDR3 bases: TGTGCCAGCAGTCCACTAGGACACCTCAAAAACATTCAGTACTTC. Translating gives CASSPLGHLKNIQYF.